This T cell receptor beta chain was retrieved from a study of graft-versus-host responses after intestinal transplantation. Study-level results: Declines in HvG clones occurring early post-transplant were associated with peak circulating GvH clone levels. Graft-donor T cell macrochimerism coincided with high graft-versus-host to host-versus-graft clonal ratios in allografts.

After removal of 0 bases from V and 9 bases from J, the junction contained 8 bases not matched to a gene. The CDR3 loop spans 15 amino acids. The germline CDR1 and CDR2 sequences are SGHKS and YYEKEE (reference sequence). Comment on this clone: Its antigen is not known.

Libraries were prepared by immunoSEQ multiplex PCR; TCRdb keeps only in-frame clonotypes and omits some of them. Here the sample spans 35,000 to 45,000 clones, 94% being singletons. Here the sequenced sample was unstimulated CD4+ T cells sorted from spleen or lymph node cells, taken before transplant. The sequence was obtained from a human donor who was the organ donor for an intestinal transplant. V is TRBV5-5 and J is TRBJ1-4; 7 nucleotides line up with TRBD1. The CDR3 protein is CASSLGRGRGQKLFF. CDR3 bases: TGTGCCAGCAGCTTGGGAAGGGGGCGAGGGCAAAAACTGTTTTTT.